Described below is a single TCR beta chain sequence and its context. Its specificity is unknown. Additional DNA sequences in this sample encode the identical CDR3. The V gene end was trimmed by 3 bases and the J gene end by 4 bases; junction bases not matched to a gene: 2. Germline CDR1 reads WSHSY; CDR2 reads SAAADI. The CDR3 is 13 amino acids. Treatment denoted: about 20 received Ad26.COV2.S at low or high dose, single or two shots; roughly five received placebo; per-sample allocation not given. On day 63 after the first injection, vaccine and placebo recipients gave samples. Recruitment in Boston yielded a donor of adult age, 18-55 years. In the vaccine, an Ad26 vector expressed the SARS-CoV-2 spike of the Wuhan strain. The sample belongs to a study of Ad26.COV2.S vaccination and SARS-CoV-2 variants. Data came from immunoSEQ multiplex PCR; TCRdb stores just in-frame clones and leaves some out. The table records hundreds of thousands of clones, 80% to 90% of them present only once.

Findings of the study overall: Breadth, reportedly substantial, characterized the spike-specific CD8+ and CD4+ T cell responses after vaccination.

The chain couples TRBV10-2 to TRBJ2-7; 8 bases line up with TRBD1. This sequence was found in a person between 18 and 65 years old who received the Ad26.COV2.S COVID-19 vaccine or a placebo. This sample comprised peripheral blood, obtained in a trial of Ad26.COV2.S vaccine versus placebo. CDR3 sequence: CASSETGGYEQYF. CDR3 coding DNA: TGCGCCAGCAGTGAAACAGGGGGTTACGAGCAGTACTTC.